The sequence of this TCR beta chain was determined in a study of T-cell reconstitution after alpha-beta-depleted transplantation in children. Broader study findings: It was surviving recipient T cells and thymic progenitors that gave some patients high TCRbeta diversity at day 60. Reportedly, alpha-beta T cells present about two months post-transplant originated from several hundred expanded clones of graft origin. When one year had passed after transplant, most T-cell counts and diversity came from newly produced T cells.

Unique molecular identifiers featured in how the TCRbeta library was prepared. TCRdb itself ran the PCR reads through MiXCR, one entry per CDR3 protein. The sample lists about 420,000 distinct CDR3 sequences; 16% were seen once. Trimming left V 2 bases short and J 6 bases short, with 14 bases between. The CDR3 runs to 15 residues. The V gene's germline CDR1 is MNHEY and CDR2 SMNVEV (reference sequence). This clonotype was counted between two and nine times. Its antigen is unknown. The TCR originated in a boy in the first two years of life who had a stem cell transplant for Wiskott-Aldrich syndrome, so the T cells may come from the graft donor. This chain connects TRBV27 to TRBJ2-1; no clear D. The sample was PBMCs, mostly from graft donor cells, taken 360 days after TCRalphabeta/CD19-depleted stem cell transplant. CDR3 nucleotides: TGTGCCAGCAGTTTAGGGCAGCCGGGTGTCAATGAGCAGTTCTTC. This codes for CASSLGQPGVNEQFF.